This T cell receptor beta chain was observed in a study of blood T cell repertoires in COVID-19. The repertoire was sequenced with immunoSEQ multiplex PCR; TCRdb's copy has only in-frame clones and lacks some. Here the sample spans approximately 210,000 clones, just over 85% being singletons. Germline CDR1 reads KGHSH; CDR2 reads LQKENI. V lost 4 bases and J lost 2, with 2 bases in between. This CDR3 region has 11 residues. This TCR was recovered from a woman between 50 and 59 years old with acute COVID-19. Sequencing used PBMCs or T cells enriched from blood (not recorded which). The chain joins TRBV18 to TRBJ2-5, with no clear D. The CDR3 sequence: CASSLQETQYF. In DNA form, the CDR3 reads TGTGCCAGCTCACTACAAGAGACCCAGTACTTC.